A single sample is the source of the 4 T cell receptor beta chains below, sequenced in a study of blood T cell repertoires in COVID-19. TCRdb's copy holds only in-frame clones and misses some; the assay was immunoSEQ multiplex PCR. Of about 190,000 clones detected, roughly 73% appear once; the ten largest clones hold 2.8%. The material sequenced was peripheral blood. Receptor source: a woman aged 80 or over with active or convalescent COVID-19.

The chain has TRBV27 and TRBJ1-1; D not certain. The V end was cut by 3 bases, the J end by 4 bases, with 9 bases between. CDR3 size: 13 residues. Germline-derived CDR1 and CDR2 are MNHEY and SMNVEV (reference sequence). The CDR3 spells CASSFGSGTEAFF. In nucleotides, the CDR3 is TGTGCCAGCAGTTTCGGGTCGGGCACTGAAGCTTTCTTT.

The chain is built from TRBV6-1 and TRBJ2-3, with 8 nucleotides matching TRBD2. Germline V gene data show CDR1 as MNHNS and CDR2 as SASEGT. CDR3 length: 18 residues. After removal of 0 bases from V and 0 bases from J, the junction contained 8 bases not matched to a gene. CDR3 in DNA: TGTGCCAGCAGTGAAGCGCTTCTTAGCGGGGCTAGCACAGATACGCAGTATTTT. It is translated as CASSEALLSGASTDTQYF.

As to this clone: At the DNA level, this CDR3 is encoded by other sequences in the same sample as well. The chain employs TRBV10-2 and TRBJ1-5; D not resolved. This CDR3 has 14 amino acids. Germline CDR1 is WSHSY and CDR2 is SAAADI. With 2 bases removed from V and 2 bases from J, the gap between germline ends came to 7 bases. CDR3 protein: CASSEIRGNQPQHF. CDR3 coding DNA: TGCGCCAGCAGTGAGATCCGGGGCAATCAGCCCCAGCATTTT.

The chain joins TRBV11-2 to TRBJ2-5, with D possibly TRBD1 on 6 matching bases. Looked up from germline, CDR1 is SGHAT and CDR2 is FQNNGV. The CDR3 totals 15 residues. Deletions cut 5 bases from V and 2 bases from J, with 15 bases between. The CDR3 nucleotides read TGTGCCAGCAGCCAATCCCATGGACAGCAAGAGACCCAGTACTTC. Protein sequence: CASSQSHGQQETQYF.